The rows below give T cell receptor beta chains drawn from one sample of a study of cytomegalovirus exposure and HLA in healthy donors. This table comes from immunoSEQ multiplex PCR, and its TCRdb copy is limited to in-frame clones, with some not included. The sample includes under 200,000 clones, roughly 85% of them seen just once. Sequenced input: PBMCs. Every receptor here comes from a man aged 25 to 40 in good health and CMV-seronegative. CDR3s include the opening cysteine and the closing phenylalanine or tryptophan. A D gene is named only where the DNA matches it firmly. Clone size appears in some rows only: once, few, many, or a class for an expanded clone.

cdr3_aa | cdr3_nt | j_call | cdr3_length | d_call | v_call | clone_size
CASSQANNWDKHYEQYF | TGTGCCAGCAGCCAAGCGAATAACTGGGACAAGCACTACGAGCAGTACTTC | TRBJ2-7 | 17 | NA | TRBV14 | few
CASSLGRGGWNTGELFF | TGTGCCAGCAGTTTAGGGCGGGGGGGCTGGAACACCGGGGAGCTGTTTTTT | TRBJ2-2 | 17 | TRBD2 | TRBV28 | once
CASSKSGQGFEKLFF | TGTGCCAGCAGTAAATCGGGACAGGGGTTTGAAAAACTGTTTTTT | TRBJ1-4 | 15 | TRBD1 | TRBV6-5 | NA
CASKRSDEQYF | TGTGCCAGCAAACGGAGTGACGAGCAGTACTTC | TRBJ2-7 | 11 | NA | TRBV28 | NA
CASSADRFNSPLHF | TGTGCCAGCAGCGCCGACAGGTTTAATTCACCCCTCCACTTT | TRBJ1-6 | 14 | NA | TRBV9 | NA
CASSLVGQENTEAFF | TGCGCCAGCAGCTTGGTCGGACAGGAGAACACTGAAGCTTTCTTT | TRBJ1-1 | 15 | TRBD1 | TRBV5-1 | NA
CASSLAGGGEETQYF | TGCGCCAGCAGCTTGGCGGGGGGGGGAGAAGAGACCCAGTACTTC | TRBJ2-5 | 15 | TRBD2 | TRBV5-1 | NA
CAISGGTGNDNEQFF | TGTGCCATCAGTGGCGGGACAGGGAACGACAATGAGCAGTTCTTC | TRBJ2-1 | 15 | TRBD1 | TRBV10-3 | NA
CASSEWGGGFF | TGTGCCAGCAGTGAATGGGGGGGCGGGTTCTTC | TRBJ2-1 | 11 | NA | TRBV6-1 | NA
CASSMTASTDTQYF | TGTGCCAGCAGCATGACAGCTAGCACAGATACGCAGTATTTT | TRBJ2-3 | 14 | NA | TRBV13 | NA
CASSQDVVAGETQYF | TGCGCCAGCAGCCAAGATGTGGTAGCGGGAGAGACCCAGTACTTC | TRBJ2-5 | 15 | TRBD2 | TRBV4-3 | NA
CASSLGVGRTTEAFF | TGCGCCAGCAGCTTGGGGGTGGGGAGAACCACTGAAGCTTTCTTT | TRBJ1-1 | 15 | NA | TRBV5-1 | NA
CASSSPSGSGRETQYF | TGTGCCAGCAGCTCTCCCAGCGGTAGCGGGAGAGAGACCCAGTACTTC | TRBJ2-5 | 16 | TRBD2 | TRBV9 | NA
CASSHLSAGQGFPEAFF | TGTGCCAGCAGCCACCTCTCGGCGGGACAGGGGTTCCCTGAAGCTTTCTTT | TRBJ1-1 | 17 | TRBD1 | TRBV4-2 | NA
CASSLKPGDYNEQFF | TGTGCCAGCAGCTTAAAGCCGGGAGACTACAATGAGCAGTTCTTC | TRBJ2-1 | 15 | NA | TRBV7-2 | NA
CASTIGQNYEQYF | TGTGCCAGCACCATCGGACAGAACTACGAGCAGTACTTC | TRBJ2-7 | 13 | NA | TRBV28 | NA
CSSRLKHTEAFF | TGTTCCAGCAGACTTAAGCACACTGAAGCTTTCTTT | TRBJ1-1 | 12 | NA | TRBV7-9 | NA
CASSYKGNGYGYTF | TGTGCCAGCAGTTACAAGGGGAATGGCTATGGCTACACCTTC | TRBJ1-2 | 14 | NA | TRBV6-5 | NA